What follows are 27 T cell receptor beta chains derived from one specimen sequenced in a study of cytotoxic CD8 clonotypes in ibrutinib-treated CLL. Repertoires were generated with immunoSEQ multiplex PCR, while TCRdb's copy carries only in-frame clones and drops some. Altogether about 160,000 clones are present, 81% being singletons, with the ten largest covering about 1.9%. The starting material was PBMCs, obtained after 12 months of ibrutinib treatment. The receptors were sampled from a human donor with chronic lymphocytic leukemia.

The V call is TRBV7-3, the J call TRBJ1-2; D perhaps matches TRBD1 (6 bases). Germline V gene data show CDR1 as SGHTA and CDR2 as FQGTGA. CDR3 length: 13 amino acids. Deletions cut 0 bases from V and 6 bases from J, with 8 bases between. The CDR3 DNA is TGTGCCAGCAGCTTAACGGCAGGGGATGGCTACACCTTC. This translates into CASSLTAGDGYTF.

The chain recombines TRBV25-1 with TRBJ1-1; D is unresolved. There are 14 residues in the CDR3. V lost 6 bases, J lost 3 bases, and 14 bases lay in between. CDR1 MGHDK and CDR2 SYGVNS come from the germline V gene. The DNA of the CDR3 is TGTGCCAGCAGCTGGCCCCCGTCGGACACTGAAGCTTTCTTT. This gives the protein CASSWPPSDTEAFF.

The chain joins TRBV5-4 to TRBJ2-3; 10 positions match TRBD2. Germline V lookup: CDR1 SGHNT, CDR2 YYREEE (reference sequence). J gave up 2 bases and V 4 bases, and 7 bases lay outside the gene matches. CDR3 size: 16 residues. The CDR3 loop is CASSPSSGGLTDTQYF. DNA of the CDR3: TGTGCCAGCAGCCCGTCTAGCGGGGGCCTCACAGATACGCAGTATTTT.

The chain carries TRBV7-2 and TRBJ1-5; no clear D. The CDR3 loop spans 13 amino acids. Between the trimmed V and J ends, which lost 1 base and 1 base, there was a span of 2 bases. In germline, CDR1 is SGHTA, CDR2 FQGNSA. CDR3 sequence (DNA): TGTGCCAGCAGCTTAGAGAGCAATCAGCCCCAGCATTTT. The encoded protein is CASSLESNQPQHF.

V gene TRBV5-1 combines with J gene TRBJ1-1; D may be TRBD1 (6 bases). Germline-derived CDR1 and CDR2 are SGHRS and YFSETQ. Trimming took off 4 bases at V and 5 bases at J, with 15 bases between the two ends. This CDR3 is 14 amino acids long. CDR3 bases: TGCGCCAGCAGCCTTGAGGCAGGGGTGACTGAAGCTTTCTTT. Residues: CASSLEAGVTEAFF.

The CDR3 sequence is CASSSGLALYNEQFF. Written as DNA, the CDR3 is TGTGCCAGCAGCTCGGGACTAGCCCTCTACAATGAGCAGTTCTTC. The chain links TRBV7-9 to TRBJ2-1, with TRBD2 matching over 9 bases. This CDR3 region has 15 residues. J was trimmed by 3 bases and V by 4 bases; bases with no gene match: 4. Germline V gene lookup returns CDR1 SEHNR and CDR2 FQNEAQ (reference sequence).

The rearrangement links TRBV19 to TRBJ2-7, with TRBD1 identical over 9 bases. This CDR3 region has 14 residues. CDR1 and CDR2 from the germline V gene are LNHDA and SQIVND (reference sequence). With 9 bases clipped from V and 0 bases from J, the junction kept 6 bases outside the gene matches. CDR3 DNA sequence: TGTGCCAGCAAGGGGACAGGGAGCTCCTACGAGCAGTACTTC. Translated, it gives CASKGTGSSYEQYF.

The V and J genes are TRBV19 and TRBJ2-2, with D tentatively TRBD1 (6 bases). CDR3 length equals 17 residues. The germline CDR1 and CDR2 sequences are LNHDA and SQIVND (reference sequence). The V end was cut by 3 bases, the J end by 3 bases, with 17 bases between. For the CDR3, the DNA is TGTGCCAGTAGTATTCTCATTCGGCCAGGGGACACCGGGGAGCTGTTTTTT. It yields the protein CASSILIRPGDTGELFF.

The chain recombines TRBV6-1 with TRBJ2-3, with D perhaps TRBD2 (5 bases). CDR3 length: 15 residues. Deletions cut 7 bases from V and 0 bases from J, with 14 bases between. CDR1 is MNHNS, CDR2 SASEGT, per germline. Here the CDR3 reads CASISWGASTDTQYF. The CDR3 region has the DNA TGTGCCAGCATCTCGTGGGGAGCTAGCACAGATACGCAGTATTTT.

Here the CDR3 reads CASSMTAETQYF. CDR3 nucleotide sequence: TGTGCCAGTAGTATGACGGCGGAGACCCAGTACTTC. The chain has TRBV19 and TRBJ2-5; D is unclear. The CDR3 extends over 12 amino acids. Deletions cut 3 bases from V and 5 bases from J, with 7 bases between. The germline gives CDR1 LNHDA, CDR2 SQIVND (reference sequence).

CDR3 region: CASSGGDRAPGELFF. DNA for the CDR3: TGCGCCAGCAGCGGAGGGGACAGGGCACCCGGGGAGCTGTTTTTT. The V call is TRBV5-1, the J call TRBJ2-2, with TRBD1 matching over 9 bases. CDR1 and CDR2 (germline): SGHRS, YFSETQ. CDR3 length equals 15 residues. Trimming took 4 bases from V and 6 from J; bases not matched to a gene: 7.

This chain joins TRBV7-2 and TRBJ1-2; D possibly corresponds to TRBD1 (5 bases). The CDR3 runs to 15 residues. Trimming stripped 5 bases from V and 3 bases from J, with 16 bases between. The germline V gene encodes CDR1 SGHTA and CDR2 FQGNSA. The CDR3 bases are TGTGCCAGCAGCCCCGTGGGGCAGGGTGACTATGGCTACACCTTC. Its translation: CASSPVGQGDYGYTF.

The chain carries TRBV30 and TRBJ1-1; TRBD1 matches at 8 bases. The CDR3 is made up of 14 amino acids. Germline loops: CDR1 GTSNPN, CDR2 SVGIG (reference sequence). V lost 3 bases to trimming and J lost 4 bases; unmatched junction nucleotides: 7. Written as DNA, the CDR3 is TGTGCCTGGAGGGTGCAGGGGGCGCGCACTGAAGCTTTCTTT. This encodes CAWRVQGARTEAFF.

This rearrangement joins TRBV6-5 to TRBJ2-3; 7 bases align to TRBD1. The CDR3 runs to 12 residues. From germline, CDR1 is MNHEY and CDR2 SVGAGI. The V segment lost 10 bases and the J segment 2 bases; nucleotides outside the gene matches: 3. Here the CDR3 DNA reads TGTGCCACGACAGGGTCCACAGATACGCAGTATTTT. Its protein product is CATTGSTDTQYF.

The genes are TRBV30 and TRBJ2-7, with a tentative D call TRBD2 (5 bases). The CDR3 runs 16 residues. With 4 bases removed from V and 2 bases from J, the gap between germline ends came to 21 bases. Germline V lookup: CDR1 GTSNPN, CDR2 SVGIG (reference sequence). The CDR3 DNA follows: TGTGCCTGGAAAGAGGGCGCATCAACTACGACCTACGAGCAGTACTTC. It is translated as CAWKEGASTTTYEQYF.

This chain uses TRBV7-2 with TRBJ1-2, with 8 bases lining up with TRBD1. The V segment lost 5 bases and the J segment 0 bases; nucleotides outside the gene matches: 8. Germline CDR1 SGHTA, CDR2 FQGNSA. CDR3 size: 16 residues. The CDR3 DNA is TGTGCCAGCAGCCCAGCGGGACAGGAAGCTAACTATGGCTACACCTTC. Its translation is CASSPAGQEANYGYTF.

This chain uses TRBV5-4 with TRBJ1-2; a possible D gene is TRBD1 (5 bases). Looked up from germline, CDR1 is SGHNT and CDR2 is YYREEE (reference sequence). CDR3 length equals 14 residues. Trimming removed 4 bases at V and 3 bases at J, with 13 bases between. As DNA, the CDR3 is TGTGCCAGCAGCGTCGGGGGTGTTGACTATGGCTACACCTTC. This gives the protein CASSVGGVDYGYTF.

This clone was detected a few times. This rearrangement joins TRBV19 to TRBJ1-5, with 11 positions matching TRBD1. V shed 4 bases and J 4 bases; nucleotides not matched to a gene: 3. The CDR3 is made up of 15 amino acids. Germline-derived CDR1 and CDR2 are LNHDA and SQIVND (reference sequence). Here the CDR3 DNA reads TGTGCCAGTAGTAGGGGGACAGGGGGGAATCAGCCCCAGCATTTT. Protein: CASSRGTGGNQPQHF.

The chain couples TRBV27 to TRBJ2-7; no firm D call. V lost 2 bases and J lost 2, with 10 bases in between. CDR1 is MNHEY, CDR2 SMNVEV, per germline (reference sequence). CDR3 size: 14 residues. This chain's CDR3 is CASSLTATTYEQYF. The CDR3 DNA follows: TGTGCCAGCAGTTTAACAGCGACGACCTACGAGCAGTACTTC.

The V call is TRBV18, the J call TRBJ2-7; maybe TRBD2 (6 bases). Germline assignment: CDR1 KGHSH and CDR2 LQKENI. The CDR3 runs 13 residues. V lost 1 base to trimming and J lost 2 bases, with 6 bases between them. The CDR3, as DNA: TGTGCCAGCTCACCACGGACTACCTACGAGCAGTACTTC. Translated: CASSPRTTYEQYF.

This sequence joins TRBV10-3 and TRBJ2-1; D uncertain. The CDR3 runs 17 residues. The germline CDR1 and CDR2 sequences are ENHRY and SYGVKD. V lost 5 bases, J lost 0 bases, and 17 bases lay in between. The CDR3 sequence: CAISRGIWGSSYNEQFF. CDR3 bases: TGTGCCATCAGTCGTGGGATTTGGGGTAGCTCCTACAATGAGCAGTTCTTC.

V gene TRBV28 combines with J gene TRBJ2-5; TRBD2 aligns across 9 bases. With V trimmed by 7 bases and J by 5 bases, 5 bases remained unmatched. The germline gives CDR1 MDHEN, CDR2 SYDVKM. This CDR3 comprises 13 residues. CDR3: CASIGLAWETQYF. CDR3 nucleotide sequence: TGTGCCAGCATCGGACTAGCGTGGGAGACCCAGTACTTC.

This chain uses TRBV28 with TRBJ1-3; TRBD1 is a possible D gene (6 bases). Germline V CDR1 and CDR2: MDHEN, SYDVKM. V lost 7 bases and J 4 bases, leaving 8 bases between the germline ends. The CDR3 has 12 amino acids. For the CDR3, the DNA is TGTGCCAGCATCACAGGGGGAAACACCATATATTTT. This sequence encodes CASITGGNTIYF. The full variable domain, in which reference TRBV28 and TRBJ1-3 provide the parts outside the CDR3, is DVKVTQSSRYLVKRTGEKVFLECVQDMDHENMFWYRQDPGLGLRLIYFSYDVKMKEKGDIPEGYSVSREKKERFSLILESASTNQTSMYLCASITGGNTIYFGEGSWLTVV.

V and J are TRBV28 and TRBJ2-7, with TRBD2 identical over 10 bases. Germline CDR1 and CDR2: MDHEN and SYDVKM. The CDR3 extends over 15 amino acids. J gave up 0 bases and V 2 bases, and 1 base lay outside the gene matches. The CDR3, as DNA: TGTGCCAGCAGTTTAACTAGCGGGGTCTCCTACGAGCAGTACTTC. Protein sequence: CASSLTSGVSYEQYF.

The sample holds a few counts of this clone. The chain couples TRBV4-3 to TRBJ2-3; D perhaps matches TRBD2 (5 bases). CDR3 size: 15 residues. The germline V gene encodes CDR1 LGHNA and CDR2 YSLEER. Trimming left V 1 base short and J 3 bases short, with 11 bases between. CDR3 bases: TGCGCCAGCAGCCAAGCGCGAGGGAGAACAGATACGCAGTATTTT. Translated: CASSQARGRTDTQYF.

The genes are TRBV19 and TRBJ1-2; TRBD1 aligns across 7 bases. Trimming removed 6 bases from V and 0 bases from J; junction bases left unmatched: 16. The length of the CDR3 is 18 residues. Germline V gene sequence: CDR1 LNHDA, CDR2 SQIVND (reference sequence). The CDR3 region is CASSPSGTATLANYGYTF. CDR3 in DNA: TGTGCCAGTAGCCCGTCCGGGACAGCTACTTTGGCTAACTATGGCTACACCTTC.

The J gene is TRBJ2-6, the V gene TRBV21-1; the table gives TRBD1 as D, unverified against the DNA. TRBV21-1 is classified as a pseudogene. This CDR3 comprises 20 residues. The CDR3 protein is CASSTRKGTGGDSGANVLTF. The CDR3, as DNA: TGTGCCAGCAGCACAAGAAAGGGGACAGGGGGAGACTCTGGGGCCAACGTCCTGACTTTC.